This T cell receptor beta chain was captured in a study of T-cell reconstitution after alpha-beta-depleted transplantation in children. Findings and limits, study-wide: As was reported, about two months after transplant, alpha-beta T cells came from several hundred expanded graft clones. Some patients' high day-60 TCRbeta diversity was traced to surviving recipient T cells and thymic progenitors. At one year after transplant, newly produced T cells mostly accounted for T-cell counts and diversity.

A TCRbeta library incorporating unique molecular identifiers was prepared. TCRdb passed the PCR reads through MiXCR, listing each CDR3 protein once. The sample includes hundreds of thousands of distinct CDR3 sequences, approximately 14% of them seen just once. This CDR3 has 18 amino acids. The V segment lost 1 base and the J segment 7 bases; nucleotides outside the gene matches: 15. The germline CDR1 and CDR2 sequences are KGHSH and LQKENI. This clonotype was seen at least ten times. The antigen is undetermined. The chain uses TRBV18 and TRBJ1-3, with 8 bases matching TRBD1. The material sequenced was PBMCs, taken before TCRalphabeta/CD19-depleted stem cell transplant. The receptor's source is a girl aged 2-10 years with congenital amegakaryocytic thrombocytopenia, due to receive a stem cell transplant. The CDR3: CASSPLINADRASNTIYF. The CDR3, as DNA: TGTGCCAGCTCACCACTGATTAATGCGGACAGGGCGTCCAACACCATATATTTT. Supplemented by reference TRBV18 and TRBJ1-3, the full variable domain reads NAGVMQNPRHLVRRRGQEARLRCSPMKGHSHVYWYRQLPEEGLKFMVYLQKENIIDESGMPKERFSAEFPKEGPSILRIQQVVRGDSAAYFCASSPLINADRASNTIYFGEGSWLTVV.